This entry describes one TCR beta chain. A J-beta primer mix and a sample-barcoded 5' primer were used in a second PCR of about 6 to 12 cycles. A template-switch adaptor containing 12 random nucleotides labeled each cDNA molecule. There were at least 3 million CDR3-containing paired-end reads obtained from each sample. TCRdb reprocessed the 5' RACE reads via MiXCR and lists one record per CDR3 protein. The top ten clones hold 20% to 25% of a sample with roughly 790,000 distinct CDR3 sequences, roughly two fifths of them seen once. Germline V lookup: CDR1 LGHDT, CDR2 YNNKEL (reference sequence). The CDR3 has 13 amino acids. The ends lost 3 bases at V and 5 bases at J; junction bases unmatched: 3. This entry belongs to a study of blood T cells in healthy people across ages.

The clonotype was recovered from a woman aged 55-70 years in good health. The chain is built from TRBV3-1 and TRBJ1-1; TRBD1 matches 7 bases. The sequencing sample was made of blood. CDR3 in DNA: TGTGCCAGCAGCCAGACAGGGAAAACTGAAGCTTTCTTT. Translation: CASSQTGKTEAFF.